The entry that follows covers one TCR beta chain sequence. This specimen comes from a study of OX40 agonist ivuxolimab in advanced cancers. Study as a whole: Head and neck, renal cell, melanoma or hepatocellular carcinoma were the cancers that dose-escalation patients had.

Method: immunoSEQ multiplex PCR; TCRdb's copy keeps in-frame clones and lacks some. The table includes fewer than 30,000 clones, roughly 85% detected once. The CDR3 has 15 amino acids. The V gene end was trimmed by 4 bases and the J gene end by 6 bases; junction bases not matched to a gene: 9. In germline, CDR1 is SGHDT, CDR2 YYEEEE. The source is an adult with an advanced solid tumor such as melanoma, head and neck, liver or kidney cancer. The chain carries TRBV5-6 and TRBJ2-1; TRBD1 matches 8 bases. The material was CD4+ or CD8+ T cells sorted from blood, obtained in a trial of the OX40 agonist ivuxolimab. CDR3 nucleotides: TGTGCCAGCAGCCTCTCGGGACAGGTTTTCAATGAGCAGTTCTTC. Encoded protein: CASSLSGQVFNEQFF.